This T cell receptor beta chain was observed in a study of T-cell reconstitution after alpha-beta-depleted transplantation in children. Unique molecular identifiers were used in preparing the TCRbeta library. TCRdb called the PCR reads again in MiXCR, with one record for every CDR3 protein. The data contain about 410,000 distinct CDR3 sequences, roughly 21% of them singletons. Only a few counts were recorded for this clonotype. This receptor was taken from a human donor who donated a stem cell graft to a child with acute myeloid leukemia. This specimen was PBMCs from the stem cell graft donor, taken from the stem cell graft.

For the CDR3, the DNA is TGTGCCACCAGTGATTTGACAGACCAAGAGACCCAGTACTTC. It yields the protein CATSDLTDQETQYF. The V call is TRBV24-1, the J call TRBJ2-5, with D hard to call. V lost 0 bases and J 0 bases, leaving 4 bases between the germline ends. CDR3 length equals 14 residues. Germline lookup yields CDR1 KGHDR and CDR2 SFDVKD.